This T cell receptor (beta chain) appears in the sequencing data of a study of T cell responses to AZD1222 COVID-19 vaccine. The junction had 10 bases not matched to a gene; V was cut back by 7 bases and J by 7 bases. CDR1 is MGHDK, CDR2 SYGVNS, per germline. This CDR3 is 15 amino acids long. TCRdb's copy holds only in-frame clones and misses some; the assay was immunoSEQ multiplex PCR. The profile shows 150,000 to 200,000 clones, 94% of them singletons. The source material was peripheral blood, sampled on day 0 of AZD1222 vaccination. V usage is TRBV25-1 and J usage is TRBJ1-4, with 9 nucleotides matching TRBD1. The clonotype was recovered from an adult in good health. CDR3 bases: TGTGCCAGCACTTCCTCCGGGACAGGGATTGAAAAACTGTTTTTT. Its translation is CASTSSGTGIEKLFF.